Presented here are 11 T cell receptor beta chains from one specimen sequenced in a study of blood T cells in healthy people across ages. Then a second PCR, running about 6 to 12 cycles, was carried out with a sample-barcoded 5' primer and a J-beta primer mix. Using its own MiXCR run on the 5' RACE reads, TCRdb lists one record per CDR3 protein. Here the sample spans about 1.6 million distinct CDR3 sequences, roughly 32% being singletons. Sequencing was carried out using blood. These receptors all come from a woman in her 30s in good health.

The CDR3 region has the DNA TGTGCCAGCAGCGTAGCTAGGCTCACGGAGACCCAGTACTTC. Amino acids: CASSVARLTETQYF. The V and J genes are TRBV9 and TRBJ2-5, with unresolved D. Germline CDR1 SGDLS, CDR2 YYNGEE. This CDR3 has 14 amino acids. The V end was cut by 0 bases, the J end by 5 bases, with 11 bases between.

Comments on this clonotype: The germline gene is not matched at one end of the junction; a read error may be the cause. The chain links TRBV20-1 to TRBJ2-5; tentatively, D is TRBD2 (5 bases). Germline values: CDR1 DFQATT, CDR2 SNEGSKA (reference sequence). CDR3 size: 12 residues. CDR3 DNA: TGCAGTACTAGGTTTATCCAAGAGACCCAGTACTTC. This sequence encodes CSTRFIQETQYF.

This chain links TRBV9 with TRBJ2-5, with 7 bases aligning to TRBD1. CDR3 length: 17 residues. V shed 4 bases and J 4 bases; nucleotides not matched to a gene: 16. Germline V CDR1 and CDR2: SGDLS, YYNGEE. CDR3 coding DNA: TGTGCCAGCAGCCCCGCCGGGACAGCGTCAGGAAGAGAGACCCAGTACTTC. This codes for CASSPAGTASGRETQYF.

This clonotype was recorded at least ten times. The CDR3 loop is CAISGTGAYEQYF. The DNA for the CDR3 is TGTGCCATCTCTGGGACAGGAGCCTACGAGCAGTACTTC. The chain couples TRBV10-3 to TRBJ2-7, with 8 bases that match TRBD1. This CDR3 is 13 amino acids long. Germline CDR1 ENHRY, CDR2 SYGVKD. J was trimmed by 2 bases and V by 8 bases; bases with no gene match: 5.

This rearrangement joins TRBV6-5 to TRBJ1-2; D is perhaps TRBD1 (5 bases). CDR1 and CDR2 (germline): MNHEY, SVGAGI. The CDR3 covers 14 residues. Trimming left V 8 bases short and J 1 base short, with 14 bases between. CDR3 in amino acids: CASGPGGLNYGYTF. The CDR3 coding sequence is TGTGCCAGCGGACCCGGGGGACTTAACTATGGCTACACCTTC.

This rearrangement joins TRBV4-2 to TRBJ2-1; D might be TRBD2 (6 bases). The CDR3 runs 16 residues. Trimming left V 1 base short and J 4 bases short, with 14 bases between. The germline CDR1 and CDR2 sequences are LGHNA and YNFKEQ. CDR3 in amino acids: CASSQGVGGPYNEQFF. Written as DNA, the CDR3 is TGTGCCAGCAGCCAAGGGGTAGGAGGGCCTTACAATGAGCAGTTCTTC.

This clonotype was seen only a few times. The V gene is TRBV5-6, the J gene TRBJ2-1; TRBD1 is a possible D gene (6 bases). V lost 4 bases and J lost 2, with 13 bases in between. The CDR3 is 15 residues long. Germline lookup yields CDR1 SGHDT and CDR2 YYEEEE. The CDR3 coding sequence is TGTGCCAGCAGCCTCGAGACAGGTACCTACAATGAGCAGTTCTTC. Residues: CASSLETGTYNEQFF.

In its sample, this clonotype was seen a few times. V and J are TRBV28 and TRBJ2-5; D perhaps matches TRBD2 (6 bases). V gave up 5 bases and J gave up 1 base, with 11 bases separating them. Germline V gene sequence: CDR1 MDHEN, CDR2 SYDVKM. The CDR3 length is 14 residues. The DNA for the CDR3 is TGTGCCAGCAGTGGGGGGAATGCCCAAGAGACCCAGTACTTC. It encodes CASSGGNAQETQYF.

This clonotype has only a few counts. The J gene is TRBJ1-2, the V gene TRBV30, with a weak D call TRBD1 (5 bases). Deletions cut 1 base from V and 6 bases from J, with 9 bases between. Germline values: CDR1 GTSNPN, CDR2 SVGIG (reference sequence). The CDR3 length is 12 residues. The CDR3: CAWSGTRHGYTF. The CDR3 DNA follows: TGTGCCTGGAGTGGGACACGGCATGGCTACACCTTC.

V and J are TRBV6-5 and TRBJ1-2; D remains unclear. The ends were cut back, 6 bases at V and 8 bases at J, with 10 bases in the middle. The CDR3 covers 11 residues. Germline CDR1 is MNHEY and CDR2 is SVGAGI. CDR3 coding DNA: TGTGCCAGCAGGTCGACGAGGGGCTACACCTTC. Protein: CASRSTRGYTF.

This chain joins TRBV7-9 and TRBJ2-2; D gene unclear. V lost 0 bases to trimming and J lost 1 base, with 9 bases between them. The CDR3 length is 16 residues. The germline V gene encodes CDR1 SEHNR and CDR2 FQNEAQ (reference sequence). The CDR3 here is CASSLAAIQNTGELFF. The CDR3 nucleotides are TGTGCCAGCAGCTTAGCGGCGATTCAGAACACCGGGGAGCTGTTTTTT.